This T cell receptor beta chain stems from a study of tumour-infiltrating T cells in Burkitt lymphoma. Across the study: Patients covered every epidemiological subtype of Burkitt lymphoma.

The protocol was immunoSEQ multiplex PCR, while the TCRdb copy is restricted to in-frame clones and leaves out a portion. The table lists 1,500 or so clones, over 40% of them singletons. Per the germline V gene, CDR1 is LNHDA and CDR2 is SQIVND (reference sequence). This CDR3 spans 14 amino acids. V was clipped by 3 bases and J by 6 bases, with 12 bases between them. Sequencing was carried out using tumor tissue. This TCR was recovered from a human donor with Burkitt lymphoma. The chain combines TRBV19 with TRBJ2-1; no definite D call. This chain's CDR3 is CASSMRPLGNEQFF. The CDR3 coding sequence is TGTGCCAGTAGTATGCGCCCACTGGGCAATGAGCAGTTCTTC.